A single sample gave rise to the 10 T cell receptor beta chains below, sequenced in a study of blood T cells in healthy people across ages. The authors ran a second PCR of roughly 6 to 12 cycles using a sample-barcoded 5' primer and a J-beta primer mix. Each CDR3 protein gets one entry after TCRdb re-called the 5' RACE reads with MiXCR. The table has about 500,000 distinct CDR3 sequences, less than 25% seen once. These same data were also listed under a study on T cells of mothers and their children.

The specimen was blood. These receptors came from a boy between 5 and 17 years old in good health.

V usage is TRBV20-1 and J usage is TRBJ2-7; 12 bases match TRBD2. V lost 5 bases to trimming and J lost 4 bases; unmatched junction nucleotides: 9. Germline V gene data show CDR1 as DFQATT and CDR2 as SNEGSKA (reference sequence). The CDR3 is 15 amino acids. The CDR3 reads CSAPSGLAGSYEQYF. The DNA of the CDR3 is TGCAGTGCTCCATCAGGACTAGCGGGGTCGTACGAGCAGTACTTC.

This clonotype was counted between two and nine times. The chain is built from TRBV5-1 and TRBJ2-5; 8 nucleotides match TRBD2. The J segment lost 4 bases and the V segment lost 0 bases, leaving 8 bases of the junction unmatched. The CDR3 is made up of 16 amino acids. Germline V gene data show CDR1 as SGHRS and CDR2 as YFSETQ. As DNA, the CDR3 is TGCGCCAGCAGCTTGGTCCCGCGGGGGGCTAGAGAGACCCAGTACTTC. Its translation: CASSLVPRGARETQYF.

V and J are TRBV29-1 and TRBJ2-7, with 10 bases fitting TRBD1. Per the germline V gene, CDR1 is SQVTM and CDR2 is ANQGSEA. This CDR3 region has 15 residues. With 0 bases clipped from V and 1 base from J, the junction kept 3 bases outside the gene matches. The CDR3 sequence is CSVEEVGQGSYEQYF. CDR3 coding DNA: TGCAGCGTTGAAGAGGTGGGACAGGGGTCCTACGAGCAGTACTTC.

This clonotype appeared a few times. The CDR3 spells CASSKGTSGRAYNEQFF. CDR3 in DNA: TGTGCCAGCAGTAAGGGGACTAGCGGGAGGGCCTACAATGAGCAGTTCTTC. This chain links TRBV6-2 or TRBV6-3 with TRBJ2-1, with TRBD2 identical over 16 bases. Unmatched junction bases numbered 3, after V lost 5 bases and J lost 2 bases. Germline CDR1 and CDR2: MNHEY and SVGEGT. This CDR3 has 17 amino acids.

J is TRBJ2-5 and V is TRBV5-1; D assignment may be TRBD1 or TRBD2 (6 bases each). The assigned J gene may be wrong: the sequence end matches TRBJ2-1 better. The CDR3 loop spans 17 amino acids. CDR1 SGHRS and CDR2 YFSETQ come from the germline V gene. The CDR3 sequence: CASSLRARYREVNEQFF. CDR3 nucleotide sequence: TGCGCCAGCAGCCTTCGGGCCCGTTACAGGGAGGTCAATGAGCAGTTCTTC.

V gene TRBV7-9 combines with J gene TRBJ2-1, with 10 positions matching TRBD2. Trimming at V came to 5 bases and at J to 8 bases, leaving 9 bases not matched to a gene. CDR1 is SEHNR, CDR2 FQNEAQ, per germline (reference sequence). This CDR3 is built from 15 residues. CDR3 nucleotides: TGTGCCAGCAGCCCTGCCGCTAGCGGGAGCGATGAGCAGTTCTTC. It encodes CASSPAASGSDEQFF.

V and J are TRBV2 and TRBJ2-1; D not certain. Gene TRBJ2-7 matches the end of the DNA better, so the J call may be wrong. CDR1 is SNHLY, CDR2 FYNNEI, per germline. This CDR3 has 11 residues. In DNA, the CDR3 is TGTGCCAGCAAAGGGACCTACGAGCAGTACTTC. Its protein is CASKGTYEQYF.

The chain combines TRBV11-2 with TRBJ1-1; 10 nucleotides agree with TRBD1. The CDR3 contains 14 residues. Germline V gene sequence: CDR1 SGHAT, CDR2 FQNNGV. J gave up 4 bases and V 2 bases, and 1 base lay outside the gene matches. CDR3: CASSLWTGGTEAFF. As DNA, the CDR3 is TGTGCCAGCAGCTTATGGACAGGGGGCACTGAAGCTTTCTTT.

Here the CDR3 DNA reads TGTGCCAGCAGGAGGGTAGAGCGAGCTAAGCAGTTCTTC. Encoded protein: CASRRVERAKQFF. This chain joins TRBV12-3 or TRBV12-4 and TRBJ2-5, with D perhaps TRBD2 (5 bases). The J call is doubtful: the DNA matches TRBJ2-1 better. The CDR3 totals 13 residues.

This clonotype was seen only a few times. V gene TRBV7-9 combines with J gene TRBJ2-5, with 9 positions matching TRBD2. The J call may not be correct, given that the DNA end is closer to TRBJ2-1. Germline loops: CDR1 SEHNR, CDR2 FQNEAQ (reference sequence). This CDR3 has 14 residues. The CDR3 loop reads CASIISGSADEQFF. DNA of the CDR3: TGTGCCAGCATCATTAGCGGGAGTGCGGATGAGCAGTTCTTC.